Sequencing of this T cell receptor beta chain was carried out in a study of early T cells in non-severe SARS-CoV-2 infection. General study findings and limits: VDJdb matching skewed toward anti-spike CD8 responses, missing private and CD4 specificities.

MiXCR, applied by TCRdb to the 5' RACE reads, yields one record per CDR3 protein. In the table there are about 35,000 distinct CDR3 sequences, around 7% of which are singletons. V lost 5 bases, J lost 12 bases, and 15 bases stayed unmatched. The germline CDR1 and CDR2 sequences are MDHEN and SYDVKM. The CDR3 extends over 14 amino acids. This clonotype was seen many times. The antigen is undetermined. This clonotype was obtained from an adult who was a healthcare worker with PCR-confirmed SARS-CoV-2 infection or an uninfected control (not recorded which). The sequencing sample was made of whole blood. The V call is TRBV28, the J call TRBJ2-7, with 8 bases that match TRBD2. The CDR3 is CASSPRGSGSSTYF. The CDR3 DNA follows: TGTGCCAGCAGTCCGCGGGGAAGCGGGAGTAGTACGTACTTC. The variable domain in full, with the rest retrieved from reference TRBV28 and TRBJ2-7, is DVKVTQSSRYLVKRTGEKVFLECVQDMDHENMFWYRQDPGLGLRLIYFSYDVKMKEKGDIPEGYSVSREKKERFSLILESASTNQTSMYLCASSPRGSGSSTYFGPGTRLTVT.